One T cell receptor beta chain is described in this entry. Its matching antigen is unknown. The source of the sample is a study of blood T cells in healthy people across ages. General study findings and limits: The lack of PBMC sorting stopped any conclusive naive versus antigen-experienced comparison. Per-million-T-cell TCR beta diversity fell roughly linearly with age.

Using a J-beta primer mix together with a sample-barcoded 5' primer, a second PCR was run for about 6 to 12 cycles. A single record per CDR3 protein comes from TCRdb applying MiXCR to the 5' RACE reads. The table has over 1,200,000 distinct CDR3 sequences, around 55% seen once. After removal of 6 bases from V and 6 bases from J, the junction contained 7 bases not matched to a gene. CDR3 size: 15 residues. CDR1 and CDR2 from the germline V gene are MNHEY and SMNVEV (reference sequence). Sequences were obtained from blood. This sequence was found in a man younger than 35 in good health. V gene TRBV27 combines with J gene TRBJ2-3, with TRBD2 matching 12 bases. CDR3 sequence (DNA): TGTGCCAGCAGACCTAGCGGGGGGGAATATGATACGCAGTATTTT. This translates into CASRPSGGEYDTQYF.